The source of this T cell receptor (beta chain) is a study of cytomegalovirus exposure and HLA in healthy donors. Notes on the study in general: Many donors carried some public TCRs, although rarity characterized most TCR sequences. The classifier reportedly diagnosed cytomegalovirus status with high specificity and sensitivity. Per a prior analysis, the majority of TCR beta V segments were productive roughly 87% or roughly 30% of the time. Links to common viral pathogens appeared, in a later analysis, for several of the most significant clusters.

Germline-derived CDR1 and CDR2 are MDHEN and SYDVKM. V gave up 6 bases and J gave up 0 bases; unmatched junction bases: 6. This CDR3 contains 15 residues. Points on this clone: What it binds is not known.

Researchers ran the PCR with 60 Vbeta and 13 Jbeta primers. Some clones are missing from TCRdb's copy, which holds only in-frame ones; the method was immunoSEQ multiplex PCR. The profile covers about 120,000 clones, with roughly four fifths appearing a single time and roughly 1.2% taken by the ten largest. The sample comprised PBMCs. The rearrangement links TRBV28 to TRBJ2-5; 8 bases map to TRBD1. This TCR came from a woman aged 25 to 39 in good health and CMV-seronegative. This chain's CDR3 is CASRLGQDNQETQYF. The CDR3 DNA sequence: TGTGCCAGCAGACTGGGACAGGATAACCAAGAGACCCAGTACTTC. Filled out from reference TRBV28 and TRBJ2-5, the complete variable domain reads DVKVTQSSRYLVKRTGEKVFLECVQDMDHENMFWYRQDPGLGLRLIYFSYDVKMKEKGDIPEGYSVSREKKERFSLILESASTNQTSMYLCASRLGQDNQETQYFGPGTRLLVL.